This note documents a single TCR beta chain sequence. The antigen remains unidentified. Primers included in the PCR were 60 Vbeta and 13 Jbeta primers. Libraries were prepared by immunoSEQ multiplex PCR; TCRdb keeps only in-frame clonotypes and omits some of them. Among under 250,000 clones, 70% to 90% were seen once, and the ten largest hold 1.3%. Trimming removed 2 bases from V and 3 bases from J; junction bases left unmatched: 8. The CDR3 totals 17 residues. CDR1 and CDR2 (germline): MDHEN, SYDVKM. This sample is drawn from a study of cytomegalovirus exposure and HLA in healthy donors. General observations from the study: A later analysis found most CMV-associated TCR beta chains apparently HLA-restricted. Solely CMV serostatus was available to characterize immune exposure. Researchers catalogued 150 or so TCR beta chains as cytomegalovirus-associated. Researchers reported in a later analysis that common viral pathogens appeared linked to several top clusters.

The sequencing sample was made of PBMCs. This clonotype originated in a human donor in good health. The gene calls are TRBV28 and TRBJ1-5; 9 bases match TRBD1. The CDR3, as DNA: TGTGCCAGCAGTTTACCCGGACAGGGGAGGCCCAATCAGCCCCAGCATTTT. The encoded protein is CASSLPGQGRPNQPQHF.